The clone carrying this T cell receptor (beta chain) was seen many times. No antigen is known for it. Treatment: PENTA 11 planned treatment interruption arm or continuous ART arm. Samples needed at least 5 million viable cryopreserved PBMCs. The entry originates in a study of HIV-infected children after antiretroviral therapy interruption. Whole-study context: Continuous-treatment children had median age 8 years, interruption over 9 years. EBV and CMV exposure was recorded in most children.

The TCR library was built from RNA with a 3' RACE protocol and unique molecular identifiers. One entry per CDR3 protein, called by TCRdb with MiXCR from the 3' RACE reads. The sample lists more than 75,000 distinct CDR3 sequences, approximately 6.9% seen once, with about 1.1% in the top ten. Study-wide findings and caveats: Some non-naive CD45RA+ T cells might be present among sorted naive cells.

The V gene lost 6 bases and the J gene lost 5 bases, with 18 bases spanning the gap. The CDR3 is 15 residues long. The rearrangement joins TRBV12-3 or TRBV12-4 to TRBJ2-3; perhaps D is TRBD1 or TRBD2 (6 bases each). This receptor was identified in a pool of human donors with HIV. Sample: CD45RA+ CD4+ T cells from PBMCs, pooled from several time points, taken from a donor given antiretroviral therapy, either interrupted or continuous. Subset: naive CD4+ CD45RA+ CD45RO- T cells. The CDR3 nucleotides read TGTGCCAGCAGGAGTACTAGGGGGGCTTTAGATACGCAGTATTTT. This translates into CASRSTRGALDTQYF.